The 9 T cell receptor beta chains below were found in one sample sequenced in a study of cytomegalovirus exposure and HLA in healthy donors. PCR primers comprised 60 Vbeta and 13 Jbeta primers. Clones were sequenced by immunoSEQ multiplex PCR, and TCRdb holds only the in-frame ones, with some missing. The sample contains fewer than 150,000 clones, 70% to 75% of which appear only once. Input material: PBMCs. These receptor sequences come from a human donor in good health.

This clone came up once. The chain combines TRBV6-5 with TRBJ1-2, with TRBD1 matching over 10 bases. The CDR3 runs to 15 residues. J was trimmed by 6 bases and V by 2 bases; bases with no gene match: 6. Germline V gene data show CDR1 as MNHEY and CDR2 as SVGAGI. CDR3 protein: CASSYQDRGIDGYTF. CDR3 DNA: TGTGCCAGCAGTTACCAGGACAGGGGGATTGATGGCTACACCTTC.

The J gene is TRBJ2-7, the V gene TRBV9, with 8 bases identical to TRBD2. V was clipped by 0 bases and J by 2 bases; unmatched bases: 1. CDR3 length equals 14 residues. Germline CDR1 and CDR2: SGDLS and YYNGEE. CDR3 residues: CASSVGTSTYEQYF. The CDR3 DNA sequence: TGTGCCAGCAGCGTAGGGACTAGCACCTACGAGCAGTACTTC.

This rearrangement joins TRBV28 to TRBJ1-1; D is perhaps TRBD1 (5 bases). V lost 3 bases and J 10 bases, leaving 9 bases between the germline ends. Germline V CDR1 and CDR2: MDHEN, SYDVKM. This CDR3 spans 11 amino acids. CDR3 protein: CASSFVGGAFF. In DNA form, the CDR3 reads TGTGCCAGCAGTTTTGTGGGGGGAGCTTTCTTT.

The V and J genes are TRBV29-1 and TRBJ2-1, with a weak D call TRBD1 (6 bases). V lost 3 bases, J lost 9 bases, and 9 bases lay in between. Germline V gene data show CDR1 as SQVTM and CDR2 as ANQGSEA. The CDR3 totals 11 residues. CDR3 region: CSVEGTSEQFF. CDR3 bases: TGCAGCGTTGAGGGGACAAGTGAGCAGTTCTTC.

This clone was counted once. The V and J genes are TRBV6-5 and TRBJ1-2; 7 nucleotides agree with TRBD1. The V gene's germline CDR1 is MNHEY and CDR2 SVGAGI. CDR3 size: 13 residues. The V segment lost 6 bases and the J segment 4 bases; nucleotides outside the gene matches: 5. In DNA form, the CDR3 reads TGTGCCAGCAGCCGACAGGGCCGCTATGGCTACACCTTC. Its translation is CASSRQGRYGYTF.

The CDR3 DNA reads as TGCGCCAGCAGCCAAGAGCGGGGCGGGACAGGGGACTCCTACGAGCAGTACTTC. Residues: CASSQERGGTGDSYEQYF. This sequence joins TRBV4-1 and TRBJ2-7, with TRBD1 identical over 10 bases. The ends lost 0 bases at V and 0 bases at J; junction bases unmatched: 8. CDR1 and CDR2 from the germline V gene are MGHRA and YSYEKL. CDR3 size: 18 residues.

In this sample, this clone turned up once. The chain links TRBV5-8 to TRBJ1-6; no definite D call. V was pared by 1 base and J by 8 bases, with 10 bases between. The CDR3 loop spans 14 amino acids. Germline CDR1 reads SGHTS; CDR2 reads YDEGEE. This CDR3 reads CASSLYSSDSPLHF. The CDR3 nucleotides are TGTGCCAGCAGCTTGTATTCATCGGATTCACCCCTCCACTTT.

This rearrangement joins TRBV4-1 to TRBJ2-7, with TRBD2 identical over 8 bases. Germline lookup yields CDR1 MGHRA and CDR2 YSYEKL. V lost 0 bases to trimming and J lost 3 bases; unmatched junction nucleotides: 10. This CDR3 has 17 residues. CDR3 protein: CASSQDPGGLGVYEQYF. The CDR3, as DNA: TGCGCCAGCAGCCAAGATCCTGGGGGACTAGGAGTCTACGAGCAGTACTTC.

The CDR3 DNA is TGCGCCAGCAGCTTTGCCGGGACAGGGGTACGAAACACCATATATTTT. It specifies CASSFAGTGVRNTIYF. V usage is TRBV5-1 and J usage is TRBJ1-3; TRBD1 aligns across 10 bases. The CDR3 loop spans 16 amino acids. Germline assignment: CDR1 SGHRS and CDR2 YFSETQ. The J segment lost 5 bases and the V segment lost 2 bases, leaving 7 bases of the junction unmatched.